This passage covers 24 T cell receptor beta chains from one sample sequenced in a study of blood T cells in healthy people across ages. Using a J-beta primer mix together with a sample-barcoded 5' primer, a second PCR was run for roughly 6 to 11 cycles. TCRdb called the 5' RACE reads again in MiXCR, with one record for every CDR3 protein. The sample consists of around 620,000 distinct CDR3 sequences, 27% of them appearing once. Sequencing used blood. The source is a woman in her sixties or seventies in good health.

This sequence joins TRBV11-2 and TRBJ1-4; tentative D call: TRBD1 (5 bases). Between the trimmed V and J ends, which lost 1 base and 8 bases, there was a span of 11 bases. Germline V lookup: CDR1 SGHAT, CDR2 FQNNGV. The CDR3 is made up of 14 amino acids. CDR3 nucleotides: TGTGCCAGCAGCTTAGTGCAGGGTTGGGAAAAACTGTTTTTT. Translated, it gives CASSLVQGWEKLFF. Combining the CDR3 with reference TRBV11-2 and TRBJ1-4 gives the whole variable domain EAGVAQSPRYKIIEKRQSVAFWCNPISGHATLYWYQQILGQGPKLLIQFQNNGVVDDSQLPKDRFSAERLKGVDSTLKIQPAKLEDSAVYLCASSLVQGWEKLFFGSGTQLSVL.

The chain recombines TRBV3-1 with TRBJ1-2; D is undetermined. The CDR3 has 16 amino acids. CDR1 is LGHDT and CDR2 is YNNKEL in the germline V gene (reference sequence). V lost 0 bases, J lost 5 bases, and 16 bases lay in between. CDR3 DNA sequence: TGTGCCAGCAGCCAAGAGTTTCGGCCTTCAGAGTATGGCTACACCTTC. It yields the protein CASSQEFRPSEYGYTF.

V and J are TRBV7-3 and TRBJ2-5; D is undetermined. The CDR3 extends over 16 amino acids. CDR1 is SGHTA and CDR2 is FQGTGA in the germline V gene. Trimming shortened V by 0 bases and J by 2 bases, and 13 bases separated the two germline ends. As DNA, the CDR3 is TGTGCCAGCAGCTTAACGGGCGGACGGACGCAAGAGACCCAGTACTTC. This translates into CASSLTGGRTQETQYF. The full variable domain, in which reference TRBV7-3 and TRBJ2-5 provide the parts outside the CDR3, is GAGVSQTPSNKVTEKGKYVELRCDPISGHTALYWYRQSLGQGPEFLIYFQGTGAADDSGLPNDRFFAVRPEGSVSTLKIQRTERGDSAVYLCASSLTGGRTQETQYFGPGTRLLVL.

This chain uses TRBV20-1 with TRBJ2-7, with D possibly matching TRBD2 (6 bases). Trimming took off 0 bases at V and 6 bases at J, with 12 bases between the two ends. Germline lookup yields CDR1 DFQATT and CDR2 SNEGSKA (reference sequence). This CDR3 region has 13 residues. CDR3 protein: CSARDAGYGEQYF. CDR3 nucleotide sequence: TGCAGTGCTAGAGATGCGGGGTATGGCGAGCAGTACTTC.

The chain links TRBV6-6 to TRBJ1-5; D possibly corresponds to TRBD1 (6 bases). With 2 bases removed from V and 4 bases from J, the gap between germline ends came to 12 bases. In germline, CDR1 is MNHNY, CDR2 SVGAGI (reference sequence). CDR3 length: 15 residues. CDR3 coding DNA: TGTGCCAGCAGTTACGGGGGCAGCTTAAATCAGCCCCAGCATTTT. This encodes CASSYGGSLNQPQHF.

This clonotype was recorded a few times. J is TRBJ2-3 and V is TRBV20-1; D possibly corresponds to TRBD1 (5 bases). V was trimmed by 7 bases and J by 1 base, leaving 9 bases between them. Germline V CDR1 and CDR2: DFQATT, SNEGSKA (reference sequence). The CDR3 loop spans 12 amino acids. The CDR3 loop reads CSVRGGTDTQYF. The CDR3 nucleotides read TGCAGTGTAAGGGGTGGCACAGATACGCAGTATTTT.

With regard to this clonotype: A junction end diverges from the germline sequence, so it may reflect a read error. The chain joins TRBV4-3 to TRBJ2-1; TRBD2 matches at 9 bases. The CDR3 runs 16 residues. Germline CDR1 LGHNA, CDR2 YSLEER. CDR3 bases: TGCGCCAGCAGCCAACACCCTGGACTAGCGAACAATGAGCTGTTCTTC. It codes for CASSQHPGLANNELFF.

This clonotype was counted many times. The V gene is TRBV9, the J gene TRBJ1-3; no clear D. This CDR3 region has 13 residues. The V and J ends lost 4 bases and 3 bases respectively, with 8 bases between them. Germline lookup yields CDR1 SGDLS and CDR2 YYNGEE. The DNA of the CDR3 is TGTGCCAGCAGCCACGCCGATGGAAACACCATATATTTT. Its translation is CASSHADGNTIYF.

This clonotype was counted between two and nine times. V is TRBV4-3 and J is TRBJ2-7; the match to TRBD1 covers 8 bases. Germline lookup yields CDR1 LGHNA and CDR2 YSLEER. V dropped 0 bases and J dropped 3; count of bases not matched to a gene: 7. The length of the CDR3 is 16 residues. The CDR3 sequence: CASSQDSETGVYEQYF. In nucleotides, the CDR3 is TGCGCCAGCAGCCAAGATAGTGAGACAGGGGTCTACGAGCAGTACTTC.

This clonotype was detected a few times. The J gene is TRBJ2-1, the V gene TRBV7-9; TRBD2 aligns across 8 bases. Germline V gives CDR1 SEHNR, CDR2 FQNEAQ (reference sequence). The CDR3 runs 14 residues. Losses at the gene ends were 6 bases for V and 6 bases for J; bases not matched to a gene: 7. Written as DNA, the CDR3 is TGTGCCAGCAGACTCCTTAGCGGGACCAATGAGCAGTTCTTC. It is translated as CASRLLSGTNEQFF.

As to this clonotype: One end of the junction fails to match germline, which may point to a read error. The chain is built from TRBV12-3 or TRBV12-4 and TRBJ2-3; D may match TRBD1 or TRBD2 (6 bases each). The CDR3 has 16 residues. CDR3 in DNA: TGTGCCAGCAGTTTATACGGGGGCCCCAGAACAGATGCGCAGTATTTT. This sequence encodes CASSLYGGPRTDAQYF.

This clonotype has just a few counts. This chain joins TRBV12-3 or TRBV12-4 and TRBJ2-7; TRBD1 agrees at 9 bases. There are 13 residues in the CDR3. The ends lost 8 bases at V and 4 bases at J; junction bases unmatched: 6. As DNA, the CDR3 is TGTGCCAGCTCAACAGGGGGCAGATACGAGCAGTACTTC. Amino acids: CASSTGGRYEQYF.

This clonotype was counted ten times or more. The rearrangement joins TRBV6-5 to TRBJ2-4; 8 positions agree with TRBD2. Germline assignment: CDR1 MNHEY and CDR2 SVGAGI. The CDR3 consists of 15 residues. V lost 4 bases to trimming and J lost 6 bases; unmatched junction nucleotides: 8. The DNA of the CDR3 is TGTGCCAGCAGTTCGGTACTCGGGGGGGCAAACATTCAGTACTTC. This codes for CASSSVLGGANIQYF.

The table lists this clonotype with a few counts. The V call is TRBV7-2, the J call TRBJ1-2; 7 nucleotides line up with TRBD1. V shed 6 bases and J 1 base; nucleotides not matched to a gene: 8. The length of the CDR3 is 15 residues. CDR1 is SGHTA and CDR2 is FQGNSA in the germline V gene. The CDR3 sequence: CASSPGTVNNYGYTF. CDR3 sequence (DNA): TGTGCCAGCAGTCCCGGGACAGTTAATAACTATGGCTACACCTTC.

The chain links TRBV5-1 to TRBJ2-1; 9 positions agree with TRBD2. CDR1 and CDR2 (germline): SGHRS, YFSETQ. The CDR3 loop spans 16 amino acids. V shed 3 bases, J shed 4 bases, and the junction held 8 bases outside the gene matches. Here the CDR3 reads CASSSQAGGGYNEQFF. As DNA, the CDR3 is TGCGCCAGCAGCTCCCAAGCGGGGGGCGGGTACAATGAGCAGTTCTTC.

This clonotype occurred a few times. The chain links TRBV4-1 to TRBJ2-5; TRBD2 aligns across 8 bases. The end of the DNA is better explained by TRBJ2-1, so the J call may be wrong. Germline lookup yields CDR1 MGHRA and CDR2 YSYEKL. The CDR3 runs to 17 residues. The CDR3 sequence: CASSQEGGGGPRNEQFF. The CDR3 DNA is TGCGCCAGCAGCCAAGAGGGGGGCGGGGGGCCCCGCAATGAGCAGTTCTTC.

The chain employs TRBV20-1 and TRBJ2-1; 9 bases align to TRBD1. The germline CDR1 and CDR2 sequences are DFQATT and SNEGSKA (reference sequence). This CDR3 spans 14 amino acids. The J segment lost 2 bases and the V segment lost 4 bases, leaving 3 bases of the junction unmatched. The CDR3 DNA follows: TGCAGTGCTAATACAGGGGGCGCCTACAATGAGCAGTTCTTC. It encodes CSANTGGAYNEQFF.

The CDR3 region has the DNA TGTGCCAGCAGCTTAGGGGGACAGGCCAACACCGGGGAGCTGTTTTTT. This gives the protein CASSLGGQANTGELFF. The chain couples TRBV7-2 to TRBJ2-2, with 8 positions matching TRBD1. V lost 1 base, J lost 2 bases, and 3 bases stayed unmatched. The germline V gene encodes CDR1 SGHTA and CDR2 FQGNSA. The CDR3 loop spans 16 amino acids.

This clonotype has more than one count but fewer than ten. The chain carries TRBV5-1 and TRBJ2-5; 7 bases agree with TRBD2. The CDR3 consists of 13 residues. Per the germline V gene, CDR1 is SGHRS and CDR2 is YFSETQ. Trimming at V came to 6 bases and at J to 5 bases, leaving 7 bases not matched to a gene. The CDR3 nucleotides are TGCGCCAGCAAAGCGGGGCCGGGGGAGACCCAGTACTTC. It yields the protein CASKAGPGETQYF.

This clonotype was found a few times. V and J are TRBV13 and TRBJ1-1, with TRBD1 as a possible D gene (5 bases). The germline gives CDR1 PRHDT, CDR2 FYEKMQ (reference sequence). The CDR3 has 15 amino acids. Between the trimmed V and J ends, which lost 3 bases and 5 bases, there was a span of 16 bases. Here the CDR3 reads CASSLGGRGTTEAFF. CDR3 nucleotide sequence: TGTGCCAGCAGCTTGGGGGGACGGGGTACAACTGAAGCTTTCTTT.

Only a few counts were recorded for this clonotype. The rearrangement links TRBV29-1 to TRBJ2-2; D might be TRBD1 (6 bases). Germline values: CDR1 SQVTM, CDR2 ANQGSEA. The CDR3 totals 12 residues. The V gene lost 4 bases and the J gene lost 7 bases, with 10 bases spanning the gap. Here the CDR3 reads CSVGQGRGELFF. The CDR3 coding sequence is TGCAGCGTTGGCCAGGGGCGCGGGGAGCTGTTTTTT.

This clonotype was counted between two and nine times. The V call is TRBV4-2, the J call TRBJ2-1, with 8 bases matching TRBD2. V gave up 1 base and J gave up 5 bases; unmatched junction bases: 4. This CDR3 is 15 amino acids long. Looked up from germline, CDR1 is LGHNA and CDR2 is YNFKEQ. The DNA for the CDR3 is TGTGCCAGCAGCCAAGTAGTTAGCGGGGACAATGAGCAGTTCTTC. Translation: CASSQVVSGDNEQFF.

Here the CDR3 reads CASMGRNANTEAFF. The CDR3, as DNA: TGTGCCAGCATGGGGAGGAACGCGAACACTGAAGCTTTCTTT. The J gene is TRBJ1-1, the V gene TRBV7-9; D is undetermined. The ends were cut back, 7 bases at V and 1 base at J, with 13 bases in the middle. Germline V lookup: CDR1 SEHNR, CDR2 FQNEAQ (reference sequence). This CDR3 has 14 residues.

The table lists this clonotype with a few counts. The chain joins TRBV6-5 to TRBJ2-7, with 9 bases identical to TRBD2. CDR3 length: 16 amino acids. Germline values: CDR1 MNHEY, CDR2 SVGAGI. V was pared by 0 bases and J by 3 bases, with 6 bases of the junction left unmatched. The DNA for the CDR3 is TGTGCCAGCAGTTACTCGGTGTCTAGCGGGGTCTACGAGCAGTACTTC. Protein sequence: CASSYSVSSGVYEQYF.